These 8 T cell receptor beta chains came from one sample sequenced in a study of neurological immune-mediated disorders. Documented time point: technical triplicate 1. One entry per CDR3 protein results from TCRdb running MiXCR on the 5' RACE reads. The sample lists 35,000 to 40,000 distinct CDR3 sequences, 8.5% to 14% seen once, with approximately 4% in the top ten. The sequencing input was PBMCs. The receptors stem from a man between 60 and 70 years old with HTLV-1-associated myelopathy (HAM/TSP).

This clonotype was seen repeatedly, ten times or more. V usage is TRBV5-1 and J usage is TRBJ1-1; possibly TRBD1 for D (5 bases). This CDR3 region has 19 residues. Trimming removed 2 bases from V and 3 bases from J, with 26 bases in between. The germline V gene has CDR1 SGHRS and CDR2 YFSETQ. The CDR3 DNA reads TGCGCCAGCAGCTTTAGGCCGATAAGCCGGGACTGGGAGGACACTGAAGCTTTCTTT. This codes for CASSFRPISRDWEDTEAFF.

This clonotype has at least ten counts. The chain links TRBV7-2 to TRBJ2-7; 12 bases are shared with TRBD2. The CDR3 has 14 residues. Germline-derived CDR1 and CDR2 are SGHTA and FQGNSA. V shed 5 bases, J shed 6 bases, and the junction held 5 bases outside the gene matches. CDR3 nucleotide sequence: TGTGCCAGCAGCCCCGGACTAGCGGGACGCGAGCAGTACTTC. Translation: CASSPGLAGREQYF.

This clonotype was observed many times. CDR3 amino acids: CASSLAGGLAEAFF. The CDR3 DNA reads as TGTGCCAGCAGTTTAGCTGGGGGGTTGGCTGAAGCTTTCTTT. The chain links TRBV12-3 or TRBV12-4 to TRBJ1-1; possibly TRBD1 for D (5 bases). The CDR3 has 14 amino acids. Trimming left V 0 bases short and J 6 bases short, with 11 bases between.

There are many counts of this clonotype. The chain is built from TRBV5-1 and TRBJ2-3; no definite D call. V lost 4 bases, J lost 0 bases, and 6 bases lay in between. Germline V gene lookup returns CDR1 SGHRS and CDR2 YFSETQ. The length of the CDR3 is 13 residues. For the CDR3, the DNA is TGCGCCAGCAGCCCCCAGAGCACAGATACGCAGTATTTT. Amino acid sequence: CASSPQSTDTQYF.

This clonotype has ten or more counts. One junction end does not reproduce the germline sequence, and a read error may be involved. CDR3 region: CTSNPRQGNSPLHF. The CDR3 DNA reads TGTACCAGCAATCCCAGGCAGGGAAATTCACCCCTCCACTTT. The V and J genes are TRBV27 and TRBJ1-6, with D perhaps TRBD1 (5 bases). Per the germline V gene, CDR1 is MNHEY and CDR2 is SMNVEV (reference sequence). CDR3 length equals 14 residues.

This clonotype was counted at least ten times. The chain carries TRBV4-1 and TRBJ1-3; tentatively, D is TRBD1 (6 bases). This CDR3 comprises 16 residues. V was pared by 3 bases and J by 0 bases, with 12 bases between. Germline V CDR1 and CDR2: MGHRA, YSYEKL. The CDR3 here is CASSQYRESSGNTIYF. In DNA, the CDR3 is TGCGCCAGCAGCCAGTACAGGGAGAGCTCTGGAAACACCATATATTTT.

This clonotype was detected many times. The rearrangement links TRBV9 to TRBJ2-3; maybe TRBD2 (5 bases). Germline lookup yields CDR1 SGDLS and CDR2 YYNGEE. The V end lost 2 bases, the J end lost 5 bases, and 6 bases lay between the germline ends. This CDR3 is built from 12 residues. The CDR3 sequence is CASSVREDTQYF. CDR3 nucleotides: TGTGCCAGCAGCGTGAGGGAAGATACGCAGTATTTT.

This clonotype was detected ten times or more. The chain carries TRBV7-8 and TRBJ1-2; 8 nucleotides match TRBD1. CDR1 and CDR2 (germline): SGHVS, FQNEAQ. This CDR3 is 14 amino acids long. The V and J ends lost 3 bases and 3 bases, in that order; junction bases with no gene match: 3. Here the CDR3 DNA reads TGTGCCAGCAGCTTCAGGGGGCGCGACTATGGCTACACCTTC. Translation: CASSFRGRDYGYTF.